These 27 T cell receptor beta chains share one sample of origin, sequenced in a study of CD8+CD57+ T cells in acquired aplastic anemia. Sequenced patients had shown CD8+CD57+ cell expansion by flow cytometry. TCR beta VDJ combinations and CDR3 sequences were profiled from genomic DNA. Each CDR3 protein is one row after TCRdb ran MiXCR on the reads. The profile shows approximately 80,000 distinct CDR3 sequences, 55% to 75% of them singletons. Specimen: sorted CD4+, CD8+, or CD8+CD57+ T cells (not recorded which) from PBMCs. These receptors came from a human donor with aplastic anemia.

A few counts support this clonotype. V and J are TRBV2 and TRBJ2-7, with a possible D match to TRBD2 (5 bases). Trimming removed 6 bases at V and 6 bases at J, with 15 bases between. Germline CDR1 and CDR2: SNHLY and FYNNEI. The CDR3 spans 13 residues. The CDR3 loop reads CASRRVETLEQYF. The CDR3 DNA follows: TGTGCCAGCAGGAGGGTCGAAACCCTCGAGCAGTACTTC.

The V and J genes are TRBV6-4 and TRBJ2-7; a weak D match, TRBD1 (6 bases). V dropped 10 bases and J dropped 2 bases, with 24 bases sitting between them. The CDR3 has 16 amino acids. The germline CDR1 and CDR2 sequences are MRHNA and SNTAGT. The CDR3 bases are TGTGCCACCCCCCCCATCGACAGGCCGTCTCCCTACGAGCAGTACTTC. Protein sequence: CATPPIDRPSPYEQYF.

The V gene is TRBV15, the J gene TRBJ1-2; no reliable D call. From germline, CDR1 is LNHNV and CDR2 YYDKDF (reference sequence). The length of the CDR3 is 15 residues. V lost 8 bases to trimming and J lost 4 bases, with 20 bases between them. The CDR3 sequence: CATRTSQNSGYGYTF. The CDR3 region has the DNA TGTGCCACCCGAACCTCGCAAAATTCGGGCTATGGCTACACCTTC. Together with reference TRBV15 and TRBJ1-2, the CDR3 gives the full variable domain: DAMVIQNPRYQVTQFGKPVTLSCSQTLNHNVMYWYQQKSSQAPKLLFHYYDKDFNNEADTPDNFQSRRPNTSFCFLDIRSPGLGDTAMYLCATRTSQNSGYGYTFGSGTRLTVV.

The rearrangement uses TRBV7-2 and TRBJ1-1, with D possibly being TRBD1 (6 bases). The germline V gene has CDR1 SGHTA and CDR2 FQGNSA. CDR3 length: 13 residues. The ends were cut back, 6 bases at V and 5 bases at J, with 13 bases in the middle. The CDR3 sequence is CASRPDRRTEAFF. In nucleotides, the CDR3 is TGTGCCAGCAGGCCCGACAGGAGGACTGAAGCTTTCTTT.

V usage is TRBV11-1 and J usage is TRBJ1-6, with D hard to call. Deletions cut 5 bases from V and 6 bases from J, with 17 bases between. The germline gives CDR1 SGHAT, CDR2 FQDESV (reference sequence). The CDR3 consists of 16 residues. The DNA for the CDR3 is TGTGCCAGCAGCCCCGATACCACGAATTTTAATTCACCCCTCCACTTT. Translation gives CASSPDTTNFNSPLHF.

This clonotype was found many times. V is TRBV5-1 and J is TRBJ2-7; TRBD2 agrees at 11 bases. From germline, CDR1 is SGHRS and CDR2 YFSETQ. The length of the CDR3 is 16 residues. V shed 0 bases and J 1 base; nucleotides not matched to a gene: 3. The CDR3 DNA is TGCGCCAGCAGCTTGGTAGTAGCGGGAGGGTCCTACGAGCAGTACTTC. Translating gives CASSLVVAGGSYEQYF.

The chain recombines TRBV2 with TRBJ2-5, with 12 nucleotides matching TRBD1. This CDR3 comprises 16 residues. Germline V gives CDR1 SNHLY, CDR2 FYNNEI. V was clipped by 5 bases and J by 5 bases; unmatched bases: 9. CDR3 in amino acids: CASSQEGTGGMETQYF. Written as DNA, the CDR3 is TGTGCCAGCAGTCAAGAAGGGACAGGGGGCATGGAGACCCAGTACTTC. The whole variable domain, remainder taken from reference TRBV2 and TRBJ2-5, is EPEVTQTPSHQVTQMGQEVILRCVPISNHLYFYWYRQILGQKVEFLVSFYNNEISEKSEIFDDQFSVERPDGSNFTLKIRSTKLEDSAMYFCASSQEGTGGMETQYFGPGTRLLVL.

The chain combines TRBV5-1 with TRBJ2-3; D uncertain. In germline, CDR1 is SGHRS, CDR2 YFSETQ. CDR3 size: 13 residues. The V end was cut by 0 bases, the J end by 2 bases, with 4 bases between. The CDR3 DNA reads TGCGCCAGCAGCTTGGAGTCCACAGATACGCAGTATTTT. This sequence encodes CASSLESTDTQYF. The whole variable domain, remainder taken from reference TRBV5-1 and TRBJ2-3, is KAGVTQTPRYLIKTRGQQVTLSCSPISGHRSVSWYQQTPGQGLQFLFEYFSETQRNKGNFPGRFSGRQFSNSRSEMNVSTLELGDSALYLCASSLESTDTQYFGPGTRLTVL.

Remarks on this clonotype: The junction shows a germline mismatch at one end, possibly a read error. Here the CDR3 DNA reads TGTGCCGCCAGTGAGTCTAGATCGGTCTACAATGAGCAGTTCTTC. Amino acid sequence: CAASESRSVYNEQFF. J is TRBJ2-1 and V is TRBV24-1; D call uncertain. CDR3 length: 15 residues. Per the germline V gene, CDR1 is KGHDR and CDR2 is SFDVKD.

The V call is TRBV2, the J call TRBJ2-5; no clear D gene. Germline assignment: CDR1 SNHLY and CDR2 FYNNEI. Trimming pared 5 bases from V and 4 bases from J, leaving 17 bases between. The CDR3 covers 15 residues. The CDR3 bases are TGTGCCAGCAGTTACTCGATGGGTGAAGGAGAGACCCAGTACTTC. Its protein product is CASSYSMGEGETQYF.

The CDR3 loop is CASSPTIAGGYEQYF. CDR3 DNA: TGTGCCAGCAGCCCCACCATAGCGGGAGGCTACGAGCAGTACTTC. This chain links TRBV7-2 with TRBJ2-7, with 10 positions matching TRBD2. The CDR3 contains 15 residues. Germline assignment: CDR1 SGHTA and CDR2 FQGNSA. V shed 5 bases, J shed 3 bases, and the junction held 7 bases outside the gene matches.

V is TRBV20-1 and J is TRBJ2-3; D ambiguous. CDR1 and CDR2 from the germline V gene are DFQATT and SNEGSKA (reference sequence). V lost 4 bases, J lost 6 bases, and 8 bases lay in between. This CDR3 spans 11 amino acids. The CDR3 DNA sequence: TGCAGTGCTATGAGCCGTGATACGCAGTATTTT. Its translation: CSAMSRDTQYF.

In this sample, this clonotype turned up a few times. This chain links TRBV29-1 with TRBJ1-2; possibly TRBD1 for D (5 bases). Germline assignment: CDR1 SQVTM and CDR2 ANQGSEA. The CDR3 extends over 13 amino acids. The V and J ends lost 1 base and 4 bases respectively, with 10 bases between them. The CDR3 here is CSVEGQGVYGYTF. CDR3 nucleotides: TGCAGCGTTGAAGGCCAGGGAGTCTATGGCTACACCTTC.

For this clonotype: The conserved final phenylalanine or tryptophan is absent from the CDR3, which likely points to a read error. The chain recombines TRBV7-3 with TRBJ2-1, with 8 bases lining up with TRBD1. J was trimmed by 3 bases and V by 5 bases; bases with no gene match: 9. Germline V gives CDR1 SGHTA, CDR2 FQGTGA. The CDR3 has 16 residues. CDR3 DNA: TGTGCCAGCAGCCCATTGACAGGGGAACTCTACAATGAGCAGTTCTCC. Translating gives CASSPLTGELYNEQFS.

This clonotype showed up just a few times. The chain carries TRBV7-6 and TRBJ2-7; 7 bases are a match to TRBD2. With 5 bases clipped from V and 2 bases from J, the junction kept 3 bases outside the gene matches. CDR3 length: 13 residues. Germline-derived CDR1 and CDR2 are SGHVS and FNYEAQ. CDR3 nucleotides: TGTGCCAGCAGCCGGAGCGGGGCCTACGAGCAGTACTTC. As protein: CASSRSGAYEQYF.

A word on this clonotype: A read error may explain this, as a much larger clone is one base away. The chain recombines TRBV7-3 with TRBJ2-3; 7 bases agree with TRBD2. The germline gives CDR1 SGHTA, CDR2 FQGTGA. This CDR3 is built from 18 residues. This CDR3 is CVSSLNVFGGTHTDTQYF. The CDR3 bases are TGTGTCAGCAGCTTAAATGTTTTCGGGGGGACCCACACAGATACGCAGTATTTT.

The chain combines TRBV19 with TRBJ1-2, with D possibly being TRBD1 (5 bases). Germline CDR1 LNHDA, CDR2 SQIVND (reference sequence). The CDR3 has 13 residues. Trimming removed 5 bases from V and 6 bases from J, with 13 bases in between. The CDR3 region has the DNA TGTGCCAGTAGTTACGGGGGGATGGATGGCTACACCTTC. Translation: CASSYGGMDGYTF.

The CDR3 protein is CAAGGGGADEQFF. Written as DNA, the CDR3 is TGTGCCGCAGGGGGCGGGGGGGCCGATGAGCAGTTCTTC. This chain links TRBV2 with TRBJ2-1; weak D call: TRBD2 (9 bases). The CDR3 loop spans 13 amino acids. V lost 11 bases and J 8 bases, leaving 19 bases between the germline ends. Germline V lookup: CDR1 SNHLY, CDR2 FYNNEI. The full variable domain, rest sourced from reference TRBV2 and TRBJ2-1, is EPEVTQTPSHQVTQMGQEVILRCVPISNHLYFYWYRQILGQKVEFLVSFYNNEISEKSEIFDDQFSVERPDGSNFTLKIRSTKLEDSAMYFCAAGGGGADEQFFGPGTRLTVL.

This chain connects TRBV5-8 to TRBJ1-1, with TRBD1 matching 7 bases. V lost 1 base to trimming and J lost 4 bases; unmatched junction nucleotides: 7. Germline V gene sequence: CDR1 SGHTS, CDR2 YDEGEE. The CDR3 extends over 15 amino acids. This CDR3 reads CASSLSQGRPTEAFF. For the CDR3, the DNA is TGTGCCAGCAGCTTGTCACAGGGGAGGCCCACTGAAGCTTTCTTT.

This clonotype was recorded a few times. The V gene is TRBV24-1, the J gene TRBJ2-7; the D is unclear. Trimming removed 4 bases at V and 7 bases at J, with 13 bases between. In germline, CDR1 is KGHDR, CDR2 SFDVKD. The CDR3 runs 13 residues. Written as DNA, the CDR3 is TGTGCCACCAGTGACCTGGGCCGACCAGAGCAGTACTTC. Residues: CATSDLGRPEQYF.

V gene TRBV20-1 combines with J gene TRBJ2-5; 10 bases fit TRBD2. The V and J ends lost 6 bases and 6 bases, in that order; junction bases with no gene match: 10. Germline values: CDR1 DFQATT, CDR2 SNEGSKA (reference sequence). There are 14 residues in the CDR3. CDR3 region: CSARLAGEPKTQYF. As DNA, the CDR3 is TGCAGTGCACGGCTAGCGGGGGAGCCGAAGACCCAGTACTTC.

A remark on this clonotype: A read error may produce the germline difference seen at one junction end. The DNA for the CDR3 is TGTGCTAGCAGCCCCGGGACTAGGGGAGAGACCCAGTACTTC. Amino acids: CASSPGTRGETQYF. The chain employs TRBV7-7 and TRBJ2-5; TRBD2 matches at 8 bases. From germline, CDR1 is SSHAT and CDR2 FNYEAQ (reference sequence). The CDR3 is made up of 14 amino acids.

The chain couples TRBV20-1 to TRBJ2-1, with D uncertain. CDR1 and CDR2 (germline): DFQATT, SNEGSKA (reference sequence). V was clipped by 6 bases and J by 6 bases, with 12 bases between them. The CDR3 runs 12 residues. CDR3 loop: CSARSQGNEQFF. The CDR3 nucleotides read TGCAGTGCGCGGAGTCAAGGCAATGAGCAGTTCTTC.

Comments on this clonotype: Because the CDR3 is missing its conserved closing phenylalanine or tryptophan, this is likely a read error. J is TRBJ2-7 and V is TRBV9; 16 nucleotides align to TRBD2. J lost 4 bases, V lost 2 bases, and 0 bases had no gene match. CDR1 and CDR2 (germline): SGDLS, YYNGEE. The CDR3 totals 15 residues. CDR3 amino acids: CASSVGLAGGYEQYL. CDR3 coding DNA: TGTGCCAGCAGCGTGGGACTAGCGGGAGGGTACGAGCAGTACTTA.

This clonotype appeared a few times. The chain combines TRBV2 with TRBJ1-1; D is unclear. Germline V gene lookup returns CDR1 SNHLY and CDR2 FYNNEI. This CDR3 is built from 15 residues. With 1 base removed from V and 0 bases from J, the gap between germline ends came to 9 bases. CDR3 sequence: CASSEDAGLNTEAFF. The CDR3 nucleotides read TGTGCCAGCAGTGAAGATGCAGGATTGAACACTGAAGCTTTCTTT.

The chain couples TRBV10-3 to TRBJ1-1; 7 bases match TRBD1. The germline V gene has CDR1 ENHRY and CDR2 SYGVKD. The CDR3 totals 15 residues. V lost 2 bases, J lost 3 bases, and 6 bases stayed unmatched. The CDR3 region has the DNA TGTGCCATCAGTGAGAGGGACAGAGCGGACACTGAAGCTTTCTTT. Its translation is CAISERDRADTEAFF.

This clonotype was observed a few times. The J gene is TRBJ1-6, the V gene TRBV15; a weak D match, TRBD1 (5 bases). Between the trimmed V and J ends, which lost 8 bases and 6 bases, there was a span of 11 bases. Germline V gene lookup returns CDR1 LNHNV and CDR2 YYDKDF (reference sequence). This CDR3 comprises 13 residues. The CDR3, as DNA: TGTGCCACCCGGGACCCCCCTAATTCACCCCTCCACTTT. Protein: CATRDPPNSPLHF.